These 10 T cell receptor beta chains share one sample of origin, sequenced in a study of cytomegalovirus exposure and HLA in healthy donors. Primers for the PCR totalled 60 Vbeta and 13 Jbeta. Assay used: immunoSEQ multiplex PCR; TCRdb lists only in-frame clones, some missing. The sample consists of 150,000 to 250,000 clones, roughly 85% of them appearing once. The specimen was PBMCs. Receptor source: a woman between 45 and 60 years old in good health and CMV-seronegative.

On this clone: Other DNA sequences in the sample encode the same CDR3. This chain uses TRBV11-2 with TRBJ2-7; D might be TRBD1 (6 bases). V lost 5 bases and J lost 2, with 10 bases in between. The CDR3 is 13 amino acids. Germline lookup yields CDR1 SGHAT and CDR2 FQNNGV. CDR3 DNA: TGTGCCAGCAGCAAGACAGGAGCCTACGAGCAGTACTTC. This gives the protein CASSKTGAYEQYF.

This clone was picked up a small number of times. This chain uses TRBV13 with TRBJ2-1; 11 bases are a match to TRBD2. The germline gives CDR1 PRHDT, CDR2 FYEKMQ (reference sequence). V lost 3 bases and J lost 5; bases outside the gene matches: 6. CDR3 length: 16 amino acids. The CDR3 here is CASSFQGLAANNEQFF. CDR3 in DNA: TGTGCCAGCAGCTTTCAGGGACTAGCGGCAAACAATGAGCAGTTCTTC.

The gene calls are TRBV28 and TRBJ1-6, with TRBD1 as a possible D gene (5 bases). The CDR3 runs 17 residues. Trimming cost V 4 bases and J 3 bases, with 16 bases left between them. In germline, CDR1 is MDHEN, CDR2 SYDVKM. This CDR3 reads CASSSSKWGVYNSPLHF. The CDR3 DNA is TGTGCCAGCAGTTCCAGTAAGTGGGGGGTCTATAATTCACCCCTCCACTTT.

The chain is built from TRBV28 and TRBJ1-1; possibly TRBD1 for D (5 bases). The V end lost 5 bases, the J end lost 0 bases, and 13 bases lay between the germline ends. The CDR3 covers 15 residues. Germline loops: CDR1 MDHEN, CDR2 SYDVKM. The CDR3 sequence is CASSPSTDMNTEAFF. Written as DNA, the CDR3 is TGTGCCAGCAGTCCCTCGACAGACATGAACACTGAAGCTTTCTTT.

V and J are TRBV19 and TRBJ2-5; 8 bases are shared with TRBD2. In germline, CDR1 is LNHDA, CDR2 SQIVND (reference sequence). J was trimmed by 10 bases and V by 1 base; bases with no gene match: 14. The CDR3 spans 16 residues. The CDR3 reads CASSIGASGPSRSQYF. In DNA form, the CDR3 reads TGTGCCAGTAGTATAGGGGCTAGCGGGCCATCCAGGAGCCAGTACTTC.

In this sample, this clone turned up once. This chain connects TRBV6-5 to TRBJ2-5; TRBD2 matches 10 bases. The DNA end is more similar to TRBJ2-7, so the J call may be wrong. Germline lookup yields CDR1 MNHEY and CDR2 SVGAGI. This CDR3 contains 15 residues. CDR3 in amino acids: CASSYSPSGSYEQYF. CDR3 DNA sequence: TGTGCCAGCAGTTACTCTCCTAGCGGGAGCTACGAGCAGTACTTC.

The rearrangement joins TRBV6-5 to TRBJ1-1; D ambiguous. Germline V lookup: CDR1 MNHEY, CDR2 SVGAGI. The V gene lost 0 bases and the J gene lost 2 bases, with 10 bases spanning the gap. The CDR3 is 15 amino acids. The CDR3 sequence is CASSYSNSGNTEAFF. The CDR3, as DNA: TGTGCCAGCAGTTACTCGAATTCAGGAAACACTGAAGCTTTCTTT.

This clone was seen only a few times. This sample also contains other DNA sequences that code for the same CDR3. V usage is TRBV19 and J usage is TRBJ2-1, with 10 bases aligning to TRBD2. In germline, CDR1 is LNHDA, CDR2 SQIVND (reference sequence). The CDR3 sequence is 15 residues long. V gave up 3 bases and J gave up 6 bases; unmatched junction bases: 5. For the CDR3, the DNA is TGTGCCAGTAGTATCTTAGCGGGAGGCGGCAATGAGCAGTTCTTC. Translation: CASSILAGGGNEQFF.

The chain links TRBV19 to TRBJ2-1; 11 bases match TRBD2. The ends lost 8 bases at V and 9 bases at J; junction bases unmatched: 6. CDR3 size: 13 residues. From germline, CDR1 is LNHDA and CDR2 SQIVND (reference sequence). The CDR3 DNA sequence: TGTGCCAGTGCACTAGCGGGAGTGGTTGAGCAGTTCTTC. This translates into CASALAGVVEQFF.

This chain joins TRBV18 and TRBJ2-7; D is undetermined. This CDR3 has 13 amino acids. V was trimmed by 8 bases and J by 2 bases, leaving 13 bases between them. From germline, CDR1 is KGHSH and CDR2 LQKENI. CDR3 protein: CASAPEPTYEQYF. As DNA, the CDR3 is TGTGCCAGCGCGCCCGAACCTACCTACGAGCAGTACTTC.